Following are 11 T cell receptor beta chains from one sample sequenced in a study of T cell responses to AZD1222 COVID-19 vaccine (dated by TCRdb to 2020 to 2022). Interpreted using the paper, the time point label stands for: baseline before first vaccination. The library relied on the immunoSEQ multiplex PCR assay. TCRdb mirrors the immuneACCESS table, restricted to in-frame sequences. Some clones are absent from its copies; in checked studies, under half trace to an unresolved V gene, and the reason for the others is unknown. This sample holds some 130,000 clones; 90% to 95% were observed only once. Around 2.8% of the sample comes from the top ten. This specimen was peripheral blood, taken on day 0 of AZD1222 vaccination. Receptors originate from an adult in good health.

The sample holds one count of this clone. The rearrangement links TRBV7-9 to TRBJ2-1; 7 bases agree with TRBD2. With 3 bases clipped from V and 5 bases from J, the junction kept 10 bases outside the gene matches. The CDR3 has 16 amino acids. CDR1 and CDR2 (germline): SEHNR, FQNEAQ (reference sequence). This chain's CDR3 is CASSFSPRDYNNEQFF. CDR3 nucleotides: TGTGCCAGCAGCTTCTCTCCCCGGGACTACAACAATGAGCAGTTCTTC. The variable domain in full, with the rest retrieved from reference TRBV7-9 and TRBJ2-1, is DTGVSQNPRHKITKRGQNVTFRCDPISEHNRLYWYRQTLGQGPEFLTYFQNEAQLEKSRLLSDRFSAERPKGSFSTLEIQRTEQGDSAMYLCASSFSPRDYNNEQFFGPGTRLTVL.

Only one count was recorded for this clone. This chain's CDR3 is CATSVMTGEQYF. The CDR3 bases are TGTGCCACCAGCGTGATGACGGGCGAGCAGTACTTC. The chain combines TRBV15 with TRBJ2-7; no clear D gene. The CDR3 has 12 amino acids. The germline V gene encodes CDR1 LNHNV and CDR2 YYDKDF (reference sequence). Trimming took 5 bases from V and 6 from J, leaving 11 bases between them.

The rearrangement links TRBV30 to TRBJ1-2; D is ambiguous. Trimming shortened V by 0 bases and J by 3 bases, and 20 bases separated the two germline ends. There are 17 residues in the CDR3. CDR1 and CDR2 from the germline V gene are GTSNPN and SVGIG (reference sequence). The CDR3 bases are TGTGCCTGGAGTGTACGGGGAGAATCGGTTGAATACTATGGCTACACCTTC. Its protein is CAWSVRGESVEYYGYTF. Drawing the rest from reference TRBV30 and TRBJ1-2, the complete variable domain is SQTIHQWPATLVQPVGSPLSLECTVEGTSNPNLYWYRQAAGRGLQLLFYSVGIGQISSEVPQNLSASRPQDRQFILSSKKLLLSDSGFYLCAWSVRGESVEYYGYTFGSGTRLTVV.

This clone was detected a few times. The rearrangement joins TRBV19 to TRBJ2-1, with D unresolved. Germline lookup yields CDR1 LNHDA and CDR2 SQIVND (reference sequence). Between the trimmed V and J ends, which lost 3 bases and 8 bases, there was a span of 14 bases. The CDR3 consists of 14 residues. CDR3 nucleotide sequence: TGTGCCAGTAGTATCAATAGAGTCAGCGATGAGCAGTTCTTC. Translation: CASSINRVSDEQFF.

This clone was seen once. This sequence joins TRBV4-3 and TRBJ2-5; no clear D gene. The CDR3 consists of 14 residues. Germline CDR1 LGHNA, CDR2 YSLEER. Trimming shortened V by 4 bases and J by 2 bases, and 11 bases separated the two germline ends. The CDR3 is CASSLGAVQETQYF. In DNA form, the CDR3 reads TGCGCCAGCAGCCTAGGCGCGGTTCAAGAGACCCAGTACTTC.

V gene TRBV11-3 combines with J gene TRBJ1-1; 7 bases are shared with TRBD1. Germline V CDR1 and CDR2: SGHNT, YENEEA. The CDR3 contains 12 residues. V dropped 4 bases and J dropped 4; count of bases not matched to a gene: 0. The CDR3 nucleotides read TGTGCCAGCAGCTCAGGGGGCACTGAAGCTTTCTTT. This codes for CASSSGGTEAFF.

The J gene is TRBJ2-2, the V gene TRBV7-3; D gene unclear. CDR3 size: 12 residues. Germline CDR1 is SGHTA and CDR2 is FQGTGA. Trimming removed 2 bases from V and 6 bases from J, with 4 bases in between. CDR3 nucleotides: TGTGCCAGCAGCTTATCGGCCGGGGAGCTGTTTTTT. It yields the protein CASSLSAGELFF.

The genes are TRBV5-1 and TRBJ1-3, with D unclear. This CDR3 region has 15 residues. Looked up from germline, CDR1 is SGHRS and CDR2 is YFSETQ. V shed 5 bases and J shed 0 bases, with 12 bases lying between them. CDR3 DNA: TGCGCCAGCAGGTCCGCGTTCAACTCTGGAAACACCATATATTTT. As protein: CASRSAFNSGNTIYF. The entire variable domain, with the rest obtained from reference TRBV5-1 and TRBJ1-3, is as follows: KAGVTQTPRYLIKTRGQQVTLSCSPISGHRSVSWYQQTPGQGLQFLFEYFSETQRNKGNFPGRFSGRQFSNSRSEMNVSTLELGDSALYLCASRSAFNSGNTIYFGEGSWLTVV.

The CDR3 DNA follows: TGTGCCAGCAGTGAGACAGGGAGCCGGCCCCAGCATTTT. It yields the protein CASSETGSRPQHF. This sequence joins TRBV6-1 and TRBJ1-5; 7 nucleotides match TRBD1. With V trimmed by 3 bases and J by 9 bases, 5 bases remained unmatched. CDR1 is MNHNS, CDR2 SASEGT, per germline. The CDR3 has 13 amino acids.

V and J are TRBV11-3 and TRBJ1-2, with D unresolved. Germline V lookup: CDR1 SGHNT, CDR2 YENEEA. The CDR3 is 11 amino acids. V lost 4 bases and J 10 bases, leaving 10 bases between the germline ends. In DNA, the CDR3 is TGTGCCAGCAGCTCCCCCCTCTACTACACCTTC. This codes for CASSSPLYYTF.

This chain uses TRBV5-4 with TRBJ1-4; D might be TRBD1 (5 bases). Trimming took off 3 bases at V and 10 bases at J, with 13 bases between the two ends. The length of the CDR3 is 13 residues. CDR1 SGHNT and CDR2 YYREEE come from the germline V gene (reference sequence). The CDR3 coding sequence is TGTGCCAGCAGCTCCAGGGATTTTGGAAAACTGTTTTTT. This codes for CASSSRDFGKLFF.